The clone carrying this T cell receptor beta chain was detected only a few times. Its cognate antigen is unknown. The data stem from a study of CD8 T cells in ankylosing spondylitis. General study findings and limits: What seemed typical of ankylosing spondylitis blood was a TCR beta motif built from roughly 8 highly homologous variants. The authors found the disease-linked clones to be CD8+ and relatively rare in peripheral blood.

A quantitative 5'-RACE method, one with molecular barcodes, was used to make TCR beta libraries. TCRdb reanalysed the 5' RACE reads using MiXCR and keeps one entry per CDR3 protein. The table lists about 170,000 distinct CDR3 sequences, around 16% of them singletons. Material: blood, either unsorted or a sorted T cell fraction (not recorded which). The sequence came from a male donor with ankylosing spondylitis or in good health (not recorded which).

The CDR3 nucleotides are TGTGCCAGCAGCTTGGGAGACGCAGATACGCAGTATTTT. Its translation is CASSLGDADTQYF. The chain employs TRBV7-3 and TRBJ2-3; possibly TRBD2 for D (5 bases). The V and J ends lost 3 bases and 4 bases respectively, with 8 bases between them. The germline V gene has CDR1 SGHTA and CDR2 FQGTGA. This CDR3 has 13 amino acids.